This is a list of T cell receptor beta chains from one sample in a study of blood T cell repertoires in COVID-19. TCRdb's table, derived via immunoSEQ multiplex PCR, lists solely in-frame clones and lacks some. The sample shows 200,000 to 300,000 clones, more than 90% of them seen only once. Specimen: peripheral blood. The receptor source for this set is a person aged 18 to 30 with COVID-19, enrolled during active disease. The CDR3 runs from the conserved cysteine through the conserved F or W. D genes are given only for firm matches. The size entry is marked missing in some rows and otherwise reads once, few, many or a size class.

cdr3_nt cdr3_aa d_call cdr3_length clone_size j_call v_call
TGTGCCAGCTCACCAGGACAGACCTACGAGCAGTACTTC CASSPGQTYEQYF NA 13 NA TRBJ2-7 TRBV18
TGTGCCAGCAGGGAAACCAGTGTACCCCACTCTGGAAACACCATATATTTT CASRETSVPHSGNTIYF NA 17 few TRBJ1-3 TRBV6-1
TGTGCCAGCAGCTTAGGAGGGTGGCAAGATACGCAGTATTTT CASSLGGWQDTQYF NA 14 NA TRBJ2-3 TRBV7-9
TGTGCCAGCAGCTCAGGACAGGGGAACACCGGGGAGCTGTTTTTT CASSSGQGNTGELFF TRBD1 15 NA TRBJ2-2 TRBV13
TGTGCCAGCAGCTTATTAGCGGGAGTGTCCACAGATACGCAGTATTTT CASSLLAGVSTDTQYF TRBD2 16 NA TRBJ2-3 TRBV7-2
TGTGCCAGCTATCAGGCTAGCAATCAGCCCCAGCATTTT CASYQASNQPQHF NA 13 NA TRBJ1-5 TRBV18
TGTGCCAGCAGCTTAGCGACGACGAGGGATGAAAAACTGTTTTTT CASSLATTRDEKLFF NA 15 NA TRBJ1-4 TRBV7-9
TGCGCCAGCAGCCAAACTAGCGGGACATACAATGAGCAGTTCTTC CASSQTSGTYNEQFF TRBD2 15 NA TRBJ2-1 TRBV5-1
TGTGCAAGTCGCTTAGGTTCCGGGACTAGCGGGAGGTATGTCTACGAGCAGTACTTC CASRLGSGTSGRYVYEQYF NA 19 NA TRBJ2-7 TRBV12-2
TGTGCCAGCAAGTCTAACAGGGAGCTAAACGAGCAGTACTTC CASKSNRELNEQYF NA 14 NA TRBJ2-7 TRBV27
TGTGCCACCAGCAGAGAGTTAGTTCAAGAGACCCAGTACTTC CATSRELVQETQYF NA 14 NA TRBJ2-5 TRBV15
TGTGCCAGCAGTCCTGACAGGGGCCACAAGACCCAGTACTTC CASSPDRGHKTQYF TRBD1 14 NA TRBJ2-5 TRBV28
TGTGCCAGCCGCGGGGGCACTGAAGCTTTCTTT CASRGGTEAFF NA 11 NA TRBJ1-1 TRBV12-3/TRBV12-4
TGCGCCAGCAGCCAACAGGGAGGAAGGAATGAGCAGTTCTTC CASSQQGGRNEQFF NA 14 NA TRBJ2-1 TRBV4-1
TGTGCCAGCGAACCGTCGAAACTAGCGGGAGGGAGCTCCTACAATGAGCAGTTCTTC CASEPSKLAGGSSYNEQFF TRBD2 19 NA TRBJ2-1 TRBV28
TGTGCCAGCAGTCAACCGGGACAGGGGGCCTATGGCTACACCTTC CASSQPGQGAYGYTF TRBD1 15 NA TRBJ1-2 TRBV2
TGTGCCAGCAGACAAGGGGGAATGAACACTGAAGCTTTCTTT CASRQGGMNTEAFF NA 14 NA TRBJ1-1 TRBV28
TGTGCCAGCAGCTCGGGGACAGGGTTTGGCTACACCTTC CASSSGTGFGYTF TRBD1 13 NA TRBJ1-2 TRBV7-9
TGTGCCATCAGTGAGACTAGCGGGACAGATACGCAGTATTTT CAISETSGTDTQYF TRBD2 14 NA TRBJ2-3 TRBV10-3
TGTGCCAGCAGCGTAGGGACTAGCGGGGTAGCCAAAAACATTCAGTACTTC CASSVGTSGVAKNIQYF TRBD2 17 NA TRBJ2-4 TRBV9
TGTGCCAGCAGACCTAGCGGGAGGGCCGACACCGGGGAGCTGTTTTTT CASRPSGRADTGELFF TRBD2 16 NA TRBJ2-2 TRBV11-2
TGTGCCAGCAGCATCTCCAGACAGGAAGAGACCCAGTACTTC CASSISRQEETQYF NA 14 NA TRBJ2-5 TRBV2
TGTGCCAGCAGTGACAGTGTACAGCGGGAGCTGTTTTTT CASSDSVQRELFF NA 13 NA TRBJ2-2 TRBV2
TGTGCCAGCAGCCACAACCTAGCGGGAGGGTACGAGCAGTACTTC CASSHNLAGGYEQYF TRBD2 15 NA TRBJ2-7 TRBV7-9
TGTGCCAGCATAGACGACAGGGACAACTACGAGCAGTACTTC CASIDDRDNYEQYF TRBD1 14 NA TRBJ2-7 TRBV5-4
TGTGCCACCAGTGACCTCGTGGGCCATAACACCGGGGAGCTGTTTTTT CATSDLVGHNTGELFF NA 16 NA TRBJ2-2 TRBV24-1
TGCGCCAGCAGCTCGAACACCGGGGAGCTGTTTTTT CASSSNTGELFF NA 12 NA TRBJ2-2 TRBV10-1
TGTGCCAGTAGTCGACAGTCCTCTGGAAACACCATATATTTT CASSRQSSGNTIYF NA 14 NA TRBJ1-3 TRBV19
TGTGCCAGCAGGGGGGGATCGATGAACACTGAAGCTTTCTTT CASRGGSMNTEAFF NA 14 NA TRBJ1-1 TRBV6-5
TGTGCCAGCAGCTCCCCACTCGGGGTGGGGGAGCAGTACTTC CASSSPLGVGEQYF NA 14 few TRBJ2-7 TRBV5-6
TGCGCCAGCAGCCAAGATCGCTCAGGGGGCAGGGGAAACATTCAGTACTTC CASSQDRSGGRGNIQYF TRBD1 17 NA TRBJ2-4 TRBV4-3
TGTGCTAGTGGTCCTCAAGAGACCCAGTACTTC CASGPQETQYF NA 11 NA TRBJ2-5 TRBV12-5
TGTGCCAGCAGCTTGGGACAGGATTCCTACGAGCAGTACTTC CASSLGQDSYEQYF NA 14 NA TRBJ2-7 TRBV5-4
TGCAGCGTCGGACAGGGGCCCAATAATCAGCCCCAGCATTTT CSVGQGPNNQPQHF TRBD1 14 NA TRBJ1-5 TRBV29-1
TGTGCCAGCAGCGTAGGCGCGGCCACTGAAGCTTTCTTT CASSVGAATEAFF NA 13 NA TRBJ1-1 TRBV9
TGTGCCAGCAGCTTGTACAGGGGGGGGTTCGAGACCCAGTACTTC CASSLYRGGFETQYF NA 15 NA TRBJ2-5 TRBV5-6
TGTGCCAGCAGCCAAGTGGGAGGGCTAGGTGGCTACACCTTC CASSQVGGLGGYTF NA 14 NA TRBJ1-2 TRBV14
TGTGCCACCGGGGGGTATAATTCACCCCTCCACTTT CATGGYNSPLHF NA 12 NA TRBJ1-6 TRBV28
TGTGCCAGCAGTCGGACAGCGCTCAATCAGCCCCAGCATTTT CASSRTALNQPQHF NA 14 NA TRBJ1-5 TRBV5-6
TGCAGCGTTTCACGGGACAATCAGCCCCAGCATTTT CSVSRDNQPQHF NA 12 NA TRBJ1-5 TRBV29-1
TGCGCCAGCAGCTTCTTTAAGGGACTAGCGGGGTTCACAGATACGCAGTATTTT CASSFFKGLAGFTDTQYF TRBD2 18 NA TRBJ2-3 TRBV5-1
TGCGCCAGCAGCCAACAACAGGGGGTCGTTCCCAATGAGCAGTTCTTC CASSQQQGVVPNEQFF TRBD1 16 few TRBJ2-1 TRBV4-1
TGTGCCAGCAGCGCGTACAGATTCCATCCTCTGGATAACACCATATATTTT CASSAYRFHPLDNTIYF NA 17 NA TRBJ1-3 TRBV21-1
TGTGCCAGCAGCCCCATACCCGACCGGACAGGCGGCACAGATACGCAGTATTTT CASSPIPDRTGGTDTQYF TRBD1 18 NA TRBJ2-3 TRBV28
TGTGCCACCAGCCAACAGGGCGAGCAGTACTTC CATSQQGEQYF NA 11 NA TRBJ2-7 TRBV15
TGTGCCACCAGTGATGCGAAGGACATACGGTACGAGCAGTACTTC CATSDAKDIRYEQYF NA 15 NA TRBJ2-7 TRBV24-1
TGTGCCAGCCTACCAACGAGGGCCAACGTCCTGACTTTC CASLPTRANVLTF NA 13 NA TRBJ2-6 TRBV6-5
TGCAGTGCTAGTCGGGGAGGGCCAGATACGCAGTATTTT CSASRGGPDTQYF TRBD2 13 NA TRBJ2-3 TRBV20-1